Sequencing of this TCR beta chain was carried out in a study of T cell changes during pregnancy in multiple sclerosis. V gave up 5 bases and J gave up 4 bases; unmatched junction bases: 10. Germline loops: CDR1 MNHNS, CDR2 SASEGT. The CDR3 has 15 residues. Method: immunoSEQ multiplex PCR; TCRdb's copy keeps in-frame clones and lacks some. This table holds around 70,000 clones, around 90% found once. Sequenced here: CD4+ T cells from peripheral blood mononuclear cells, sampled after pregnancy. This TCR was sampled from a female donor with multiple sclerosis, enrolled in a pregnancy study. This chain uses TRBV6-1 with TRBJ1-1, with TRBD1 matching 7 bases. The CDR3 region has the DNA TGTGCCAGCAGTCCCCAGACAGGGATGGTCACTGAAGCTTTCTTT. Its translation: CASSPQTGMVTEAFF.